This record concerns one TCR beta chain sequence. These data come from a study of blood T cell repertoires in COVID-19. The ends lost 5 bases at V and 5 bases at J; junction bases unmatched: 4. CDR1 is LNHDA and CDR2 is SQIVND in the germline V gene (reference sequence). This CDR3 has 14 amino acids. Per the authors' pipeline: Nucleated cell number was recorded as an estimate derived from reference gene primer amplification. The data were produced by immunoSEQ multiplex PCR, yet TCRdb's version contains in-frame clones alone and is incomplete. D and trimming were read from the DNA, whereas the V and J calls and clone size are those reported in that table. The repertoire includes about 210,000 clones, 83% of them detected once, and less than 3.5% sits in the top ten.

The receptor was derived from a man between 50 and 59 years old with active or convalescent COVID-19. The sequencing sample was made of peripheral blood. The chain is built from TRBV19 and TRBJ2-3; 10 nucleotides match TRBD1. CDR3 residues: CASSRTGGEDTQYF. DNA of the CDR3: TGTGCCAGTAGTCGGACAGGGGGGGAAGATACGCAGTATTTT. Supplemented by reference TRBV19 and TRBJ2-3, the full variable domain reads DGGITQSPKYLFRKEGQNVTLSCEQNLNHDAMYWYRQDPGQGLRLIYYSQIVNDFQKGDIAEGYSVSREKKESFPLTVTSAQKNPTAFYLCASSRTGGEDTQYFGPGTRLTVL.